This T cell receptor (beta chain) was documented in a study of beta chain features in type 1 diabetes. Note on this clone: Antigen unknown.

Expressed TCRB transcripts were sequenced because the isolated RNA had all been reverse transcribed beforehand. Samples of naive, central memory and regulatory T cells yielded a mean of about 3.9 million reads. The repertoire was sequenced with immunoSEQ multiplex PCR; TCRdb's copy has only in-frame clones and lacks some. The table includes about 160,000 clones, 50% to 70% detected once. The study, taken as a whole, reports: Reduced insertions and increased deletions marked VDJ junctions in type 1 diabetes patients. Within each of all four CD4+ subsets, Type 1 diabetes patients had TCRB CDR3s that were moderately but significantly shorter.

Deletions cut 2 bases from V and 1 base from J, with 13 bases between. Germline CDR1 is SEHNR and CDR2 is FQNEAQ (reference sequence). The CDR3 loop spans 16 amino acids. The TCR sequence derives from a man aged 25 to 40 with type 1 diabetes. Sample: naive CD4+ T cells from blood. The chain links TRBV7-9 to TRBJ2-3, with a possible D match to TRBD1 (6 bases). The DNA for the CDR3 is TGTGCCAGCAGCTTAAGAAGGGCAGGGGGCACAGATACGCAGTATTTT. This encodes CASSLRRAGGTDTQYF.